This T cell receptor beta chain was recorded in a study of blood T cell repertoires in COVID-19. Here immunoSEQ multiplex PCR was the method, and the copy in TCRdb shows in-frame clones only, minus some. The table includes tens of thousands of clones, approximately 81% detected once. Per the germline V gene, CDR1 is MDHEN and CDR2 is SYDVKM. The trim removed 7 bases at V and 4 bases at J, leaving 9 bases unmatched. CDR3 length equals 15 residues. The chain employs TRBV28 and TRBJ1-4, with 7 bases that match TRBD1. Sequencing was carried out using peripheral blood. This clonotype was obtained from a human donor with acute or convalescent COVID-19. The donor label of this sample is uncertain. In DNA, the CDR3 is TGTGCCAGCAACCCTGGGGGGACAGTTAATGAAAAACTGTTTTTT. This encodes CASNPGGTVNEKLFF.